These 6 T cell receptor beta chains were sequenced from one sample in a study of T cell responses to AZD1222 COVID-19 vaccine. Generated by immunoSEQ multiplex PCR, the TCRdb table keeps only in-frame clones and is missing some. The table lists roughly 110,000 clones, about 85% of them singletons. The specimen comprised peripheral blood, sampled on day 0 of AZD1222 vaccination. Receptors originate from an adult in good health.

This clone was seen once. The chain has TRBV18 and TRBJ2-4; 9 bases agree with TRBD1. Germline V gene sequence: CDR1 KGHSH, CDR2 LQKENI. The CDR3 covers 14 residues. The V segment lost 2 bases and the J segment 4 bases; nucleotides outside the gene matches: 0. The CDR3 region is CASSPDRGKNIQYF. The CDR3 DNA reads as TGTGCCAGCTCACCAGACAGGGGGAAAAACATTCAGTACTTC. Filled out from reference TRBV18 and TRBJ2-4, the complete variable domain reads NAGVMQNPRHLVRRRGQEARLRCSPMKGHSHVYWYRQLPEEGLKFMVYLQKENIIDESGMPKERFSAEFPKEGPSILRIQQVVRGDSAAYFCASSPDRGKNIQYFGAGTRLSVL.

A few counts support this clone. This chain joins TRBV6-4 and TRBJ2-5, with TRBD2 matching 13 bases. This CDR3 is 15 amino acids long. CDR1 MRHNA and CDR2 SNTAGT come from the germline V gene. The junction had 4 bases not matched to a gene; V was cut back by 5 bases and J by 4 bases. DNA for the CDR3: TGTGCCAGCAGTCCGGGACTAGCGGGGTCAGAGACCCAGTACTTC. As protein: CASSPGLAGSETQYF.

The rearrangement uses TRBV29-1 and TRBJ2-6, with 10 bases that match TRBD2. The CDR3 runs 16 residues. Germline loops: CDR1 SQVTM, CDR2 ANQGSEA. Trimming cost V 6 bases and J 3 bases; bases outside gene matches: 8. The chain's CDR3 is CSVVLAGVGGANVLTF. The CDR3 DNA follows: TGCAGCGTGGTCCTAGCGGGAGTCGGTGGGGCCAACGTCCTGACTTTC.

This chain uses TRBV18 with TRBJ2-7; D is unclear. Germline V lookup: CDR1 KGHSH, CDR2 LQKENI. This CDR3 spans 14 amino acids. The V gene lost 0 bases and the J gene lost 2 bases, with 8 bases spanning the gap. In DNA, the CDR3 is TGTGCCAGCTCACCACCACTCGGCACCTACGAGCAGTACTTC. Translation: CASSPPLGTYEQYF. Combining the CDR3 with reference TRBV18 and TRBJ2-7 gives the whole variable domain NAGVMQNPRHLVRRRGQEARLRCSPMKGHSHVYWYRQLPEEGLKFMVYLQKENIIDESGMPKERFSAEFPKEGPSILRIQQVVRGDSAAYFCASSPPLGTYEQYFGPGTRLTVT.

The chain couples TRBV30 to TRBJ2-7, with D hard to call. Germline CDR1 is GTSNPN and CDR2 is SVGIG (reference sequence). Trimming pared 4 bases from V and 3 bases from J, leaving 7 bases between. The CDR3 is 11 residues long. The CDR3 protein is CAWNSFYEQYF. DNA of the CDR3: TGTGCCTGGAACAGTTTCTACGAGCAGTACTTC.

V and J are TRBV6-5 and TRBJ2-2; D unresolved. CDR1 and CDR2 (germline): MNHEY, SVGAGI. Trimming removed 0 bases at V and 6 bases at J, with 8 bases between. The CDR3 extends over 14 amino acids. In DNA form, the CDR3 reads TGTGCCAGCAGTTACTCTGACCCGGCCGGGGAGCTGTTTTTT. Translated: CASSYSDPAGELFF.